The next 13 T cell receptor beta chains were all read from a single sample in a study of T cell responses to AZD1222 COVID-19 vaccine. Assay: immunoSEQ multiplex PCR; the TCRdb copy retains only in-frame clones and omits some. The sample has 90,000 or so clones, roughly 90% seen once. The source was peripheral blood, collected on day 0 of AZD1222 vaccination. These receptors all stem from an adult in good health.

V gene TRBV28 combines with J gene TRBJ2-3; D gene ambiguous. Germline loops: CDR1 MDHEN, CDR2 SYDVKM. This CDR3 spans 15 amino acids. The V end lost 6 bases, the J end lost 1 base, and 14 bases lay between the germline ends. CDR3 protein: CASSPARWRTDTQYF. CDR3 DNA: TGTGCCAGCAGCCCTGCTCGATGGCGCACAGATACGCAGTATTTT.

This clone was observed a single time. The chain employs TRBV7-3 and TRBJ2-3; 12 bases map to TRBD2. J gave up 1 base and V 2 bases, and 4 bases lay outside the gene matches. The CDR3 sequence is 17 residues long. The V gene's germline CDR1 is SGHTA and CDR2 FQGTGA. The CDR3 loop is CASSLAASGRGTDTQYF. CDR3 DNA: TGTGCCAGCAGCTTAGCGGCTAGCGGGAGGGGCACAGATACGCAGTATTTT.

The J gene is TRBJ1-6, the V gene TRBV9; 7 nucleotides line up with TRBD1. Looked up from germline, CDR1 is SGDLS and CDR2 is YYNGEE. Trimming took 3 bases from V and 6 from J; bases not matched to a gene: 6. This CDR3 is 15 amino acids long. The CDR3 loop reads CASSALGTVNSPLHF. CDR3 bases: TGTGCCAGCAGCGCCTTAGGGACAGTTAATTCACCCCTCCACTTT.

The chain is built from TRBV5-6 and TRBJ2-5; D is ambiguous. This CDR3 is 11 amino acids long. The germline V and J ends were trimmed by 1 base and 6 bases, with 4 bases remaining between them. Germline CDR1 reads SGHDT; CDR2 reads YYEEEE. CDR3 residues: CASSLLKTQYF. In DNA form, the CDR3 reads TGTGCCAGCAGCTTGTTGAAGACCCAGTACTTC. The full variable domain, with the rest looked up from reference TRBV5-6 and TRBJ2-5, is DAGVTQSPTHLIKTRGQQVTLRCSPKSGHDTVSWYQQALGQGPQFIFQYYEEEERQRGNFPDRFSGHQFPNYSSELNVNALLLGDSALYLCASSLLKTQYFGPGTRLLVL.

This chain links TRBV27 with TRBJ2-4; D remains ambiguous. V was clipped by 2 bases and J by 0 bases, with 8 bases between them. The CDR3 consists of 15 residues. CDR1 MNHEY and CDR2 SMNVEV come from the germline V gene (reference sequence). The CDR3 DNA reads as TGTGCCAGCAGTTTAACGGCTTTAGCCAAAAACATTCAGTACTTC. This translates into CASSLTALAKNIQYF.

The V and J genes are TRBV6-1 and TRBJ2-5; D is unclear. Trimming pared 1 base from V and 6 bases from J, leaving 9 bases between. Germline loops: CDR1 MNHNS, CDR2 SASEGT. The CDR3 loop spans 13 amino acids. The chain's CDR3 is CASSEGTVQTQYF. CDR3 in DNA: TGTGCCAGCAGTGAAGGAACAGTCCAGACCCAGTACTTC.

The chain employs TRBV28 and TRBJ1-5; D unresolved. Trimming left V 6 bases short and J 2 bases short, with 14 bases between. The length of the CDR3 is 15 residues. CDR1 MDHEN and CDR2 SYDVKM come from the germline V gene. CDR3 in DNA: TGTGCCAGCAGCCCCGGCGGGGAAGGCAATCAGCCCCAGCATTTT. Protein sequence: CASSPGGEGNQPQHF.

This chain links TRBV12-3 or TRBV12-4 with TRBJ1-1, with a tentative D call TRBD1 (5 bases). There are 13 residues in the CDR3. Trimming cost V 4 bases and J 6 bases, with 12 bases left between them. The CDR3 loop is CASSYGAAAEAFF. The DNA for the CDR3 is TGTGCCAGCAGTTATGGGGCGGCAGCTGAAGCTTTCTTT.

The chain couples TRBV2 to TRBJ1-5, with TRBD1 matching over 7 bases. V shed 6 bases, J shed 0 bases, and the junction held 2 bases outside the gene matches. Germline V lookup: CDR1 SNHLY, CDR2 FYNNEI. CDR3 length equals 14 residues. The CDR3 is CASRQGNSNQPQHF. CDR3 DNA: TGTGCCAGCAGACAGGGGAATAGCAATCAGCCCCAGCATTTT.

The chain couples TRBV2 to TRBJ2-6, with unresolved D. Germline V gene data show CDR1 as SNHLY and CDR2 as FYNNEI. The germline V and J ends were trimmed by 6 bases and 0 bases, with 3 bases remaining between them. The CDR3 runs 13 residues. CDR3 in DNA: TGTGCCAGCAGGATCTCTGGGGCCAACGTCCTGACTTTC. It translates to CASRISGANVLTF.

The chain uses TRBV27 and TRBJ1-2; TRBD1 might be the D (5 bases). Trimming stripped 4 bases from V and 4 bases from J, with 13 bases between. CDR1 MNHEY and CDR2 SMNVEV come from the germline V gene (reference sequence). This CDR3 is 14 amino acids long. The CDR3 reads CASSWGGGTYGYTF. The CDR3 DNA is TGTGCCAGCAGTTGGGGCGGGGGAACCTATGGCTACACCTTC.

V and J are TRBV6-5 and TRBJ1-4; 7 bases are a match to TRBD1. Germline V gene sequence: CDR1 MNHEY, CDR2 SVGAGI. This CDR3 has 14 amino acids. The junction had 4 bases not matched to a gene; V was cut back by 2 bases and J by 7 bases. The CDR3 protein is CASSYEGAGEKLFF. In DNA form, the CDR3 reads TGTGCCAGCAGTTACGAGGGGGCAGGTGAAAAACTGTTTTTT.

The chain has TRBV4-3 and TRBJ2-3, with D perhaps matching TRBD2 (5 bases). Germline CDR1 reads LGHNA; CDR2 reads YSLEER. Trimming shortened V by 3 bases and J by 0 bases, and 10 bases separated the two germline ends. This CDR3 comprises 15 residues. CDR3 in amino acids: CASSHNSVSTDTQYF. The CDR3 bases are TGCGCCAGCAGCCATAATAGCGTTAGCACAGATACGCAGTATTTT.